This TCR beta chain comes out of a study of cytomegalovirus exposure and HLA in healthy donors. The CDR3 length is 16 residues. CDR1 is SGHTA, CDR2 FQGNSA, per germline. Between the trimmed V and J ends, which lost 2 bases and 4 bases, there was a span of 16 bases. The PCR used 60 Vbeta and 13 Jbeta primers. Using immunoSEQ multiplex PCR, the repertoire was profiled, and TCRdb retains in-frame clones only, with some absent. The sample carries about 140,000 clones, around a tenth recorded once. This clonotype was sampled from a male donor in good health and CMV-seronegative. The gene calls are TRBV7-2 and TRBJ2-3; TRBD2 might be the D (5 bases). The sample consisted of PBMCs. The CDR3 region has the DNA TGTGCCAGCAGCTTATCGGCTAGCCTTTTCCCAGATACGCAGTATTTT. Amino acids: CASSLSASLFPDTQYF.